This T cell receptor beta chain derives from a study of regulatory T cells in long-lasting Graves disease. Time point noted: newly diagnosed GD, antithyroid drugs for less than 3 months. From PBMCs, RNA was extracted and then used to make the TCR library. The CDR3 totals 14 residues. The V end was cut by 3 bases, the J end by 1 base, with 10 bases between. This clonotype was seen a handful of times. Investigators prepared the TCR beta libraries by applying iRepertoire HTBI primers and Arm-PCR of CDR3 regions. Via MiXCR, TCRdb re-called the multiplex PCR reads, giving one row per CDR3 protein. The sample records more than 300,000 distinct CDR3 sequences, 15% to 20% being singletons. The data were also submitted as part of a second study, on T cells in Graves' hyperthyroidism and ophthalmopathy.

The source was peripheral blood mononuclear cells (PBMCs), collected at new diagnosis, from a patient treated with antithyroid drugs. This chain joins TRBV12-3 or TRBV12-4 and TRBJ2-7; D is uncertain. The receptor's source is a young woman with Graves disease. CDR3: CASSFGRVSYEQYF. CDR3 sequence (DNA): TGTGCCAGCAGTTTTGGCCGAGTGTCCTACGAGCAGTACTTC.